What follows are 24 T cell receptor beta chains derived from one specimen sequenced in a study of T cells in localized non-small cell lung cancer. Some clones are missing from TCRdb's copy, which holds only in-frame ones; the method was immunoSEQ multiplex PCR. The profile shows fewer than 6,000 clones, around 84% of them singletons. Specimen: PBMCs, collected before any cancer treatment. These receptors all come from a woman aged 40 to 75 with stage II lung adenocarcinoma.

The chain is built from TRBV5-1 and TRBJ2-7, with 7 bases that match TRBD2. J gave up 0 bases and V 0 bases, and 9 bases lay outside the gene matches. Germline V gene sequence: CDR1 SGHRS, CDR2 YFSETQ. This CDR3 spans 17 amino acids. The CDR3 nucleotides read TGCGCCAGCAGCTTGGGAAGCGGGACTTGGAGCTCCTACGAGCAGTACTTC. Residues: CASSLGSGTWSSYEQYF.

The CDR3 loop reads CSVEEDRYQPQHF. The CDR3 region has the DNA TGCAGCGTTGAGGAGGATAGGTATCAGCCCCAGCATTTT. The chain carries TRBV29-1 and TRBJ1-5; D call uncertain. The CDR3 contains 13 residues. Germline CDR1 reads SQVTM; CDR2 reads ANQGSEA. Between the trimmed V and J ends, which lost 3 bases and 5 bases, there was a span of 11 bases.

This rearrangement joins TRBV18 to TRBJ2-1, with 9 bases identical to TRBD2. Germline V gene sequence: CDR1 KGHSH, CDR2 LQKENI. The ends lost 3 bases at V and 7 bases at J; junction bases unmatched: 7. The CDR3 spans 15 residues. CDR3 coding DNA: TGTGCCAGCTCACCCCAAGCGGGGGGCTGGAATGAGCAGTTCTTC. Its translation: CASSPQAGGWNEQFF. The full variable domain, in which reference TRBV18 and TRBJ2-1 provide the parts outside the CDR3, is NAGVMQNPRHLVRRRGQEARLRCSPMKGHSHVYWYRQLPEEGLKFMVYLQKENIIDESGMPKERFSAEFPKEGPSILRIQQVVRGDSAAYFCASSPQAGGWNEQFFGPGTRLTVL.

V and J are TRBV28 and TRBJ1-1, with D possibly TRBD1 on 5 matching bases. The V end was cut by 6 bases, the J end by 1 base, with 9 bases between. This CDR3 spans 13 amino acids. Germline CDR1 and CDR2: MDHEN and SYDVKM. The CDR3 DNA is TGTGCCAGCAGCGGGACTCCGAACACTGAAGCTTTCTTT. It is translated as CASSGTPNTEAFF. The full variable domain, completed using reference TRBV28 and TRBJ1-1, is DVKVTQSSRYLVKRTGEKVFLECVQDMDHENMFWYRQDPGLGLRLIYFSYDVKMKEKGDIPEGYSVSREKKERFSLILESASTNQTSMYLCASSGTPNTEAFFGQGTRLTVV.

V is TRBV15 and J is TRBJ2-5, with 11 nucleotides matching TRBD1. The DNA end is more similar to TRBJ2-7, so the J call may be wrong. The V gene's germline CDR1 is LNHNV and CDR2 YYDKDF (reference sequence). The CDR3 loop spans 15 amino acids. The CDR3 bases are TGTGCCACCAGCAGGTCCGGACAGGGGGCCGACGAGCAGTACTTC. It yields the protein CATSRSGQGADEQYF.

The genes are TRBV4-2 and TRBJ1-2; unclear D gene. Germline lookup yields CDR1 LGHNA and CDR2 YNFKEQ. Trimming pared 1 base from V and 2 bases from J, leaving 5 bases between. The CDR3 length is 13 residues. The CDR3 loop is CASSQGRNYGYTF. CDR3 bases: TGTGCCAGCAGCCAAGGAAGAAACTATGGCTACACCTTC.

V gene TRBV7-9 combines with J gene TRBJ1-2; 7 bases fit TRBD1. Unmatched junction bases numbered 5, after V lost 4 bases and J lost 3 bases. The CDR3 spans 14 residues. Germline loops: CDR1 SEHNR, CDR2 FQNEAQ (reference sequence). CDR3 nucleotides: TGTGCCAGCAGCTCCCCTGACAGGGACTATGGCTACACCTTC. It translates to CASSSPDRDYGYTF.

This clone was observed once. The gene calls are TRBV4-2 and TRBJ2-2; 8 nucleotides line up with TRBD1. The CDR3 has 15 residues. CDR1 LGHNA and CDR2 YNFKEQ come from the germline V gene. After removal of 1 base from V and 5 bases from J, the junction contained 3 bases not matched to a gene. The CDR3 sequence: CASSQGQGATGELFF. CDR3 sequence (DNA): TGTGCCAGCAGCCAAGGGCAGGGGGCGACCGGGGAGCTGTTTTTT.

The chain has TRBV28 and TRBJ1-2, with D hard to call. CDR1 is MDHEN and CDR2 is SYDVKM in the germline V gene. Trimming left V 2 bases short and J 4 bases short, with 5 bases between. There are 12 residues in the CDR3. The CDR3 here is CASSLNLYGYTF. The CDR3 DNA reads TGTGCCAGCAGTTTAAACCTCTATGGCTACACCTTC.

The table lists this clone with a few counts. The CDR3 here is CASSQLAGDTGELFF. The CDR3 DNA reads TGTGCCAGCAGCCAACTAGCGGGAGACACCGGGGAGCTGTTTTTT. J is TRBJ2-2 and V is TRBV4-2; 10 nucleotides line up with TRBD2. CDR1 LGHNA and CDR2 YNFKEQ come from the germline V gene. The CDR3 runs 15 residues. Trimming took 2 bases from V and 3 from J; bases not matched to a gene: 0.

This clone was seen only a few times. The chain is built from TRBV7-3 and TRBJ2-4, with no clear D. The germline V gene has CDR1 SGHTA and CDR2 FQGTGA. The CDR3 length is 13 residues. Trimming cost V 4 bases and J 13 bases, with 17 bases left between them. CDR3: CASSSPPDSRQYF. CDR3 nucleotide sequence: TGTGCCAGCAGCTCCCCCCCCGACTCGAGACAGTACTTC.

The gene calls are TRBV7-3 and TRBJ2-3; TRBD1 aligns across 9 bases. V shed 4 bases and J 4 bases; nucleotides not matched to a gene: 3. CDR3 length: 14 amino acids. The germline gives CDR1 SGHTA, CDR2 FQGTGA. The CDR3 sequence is CASSWTGASDTQYF. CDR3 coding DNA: TGTGCCAGCAGCTGGACAGGGGCCTCAGATACGCAGTATTTT.

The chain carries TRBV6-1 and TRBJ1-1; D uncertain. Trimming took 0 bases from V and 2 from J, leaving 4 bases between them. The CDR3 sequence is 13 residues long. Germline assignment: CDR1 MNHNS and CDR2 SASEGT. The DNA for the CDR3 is TGTGCCAGCAGTGAAGCGGACAACACTGAAGCTTTCTTT. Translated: CASSEADNTEAFF.

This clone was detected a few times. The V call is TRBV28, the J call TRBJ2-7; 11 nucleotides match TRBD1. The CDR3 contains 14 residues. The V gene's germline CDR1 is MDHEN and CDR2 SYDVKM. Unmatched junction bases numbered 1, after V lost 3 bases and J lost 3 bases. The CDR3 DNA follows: TGTGCCAGCAGTTTGGGACAGGGGGGCTACGAGCAGTACTTC. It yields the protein CASSLGQGGYEQYF. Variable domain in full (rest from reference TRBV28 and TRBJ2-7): DVKVTQSSRYLVKRTGEKVFLECVQDMDHENMFWYRQDPGLGLRLIYFSYDVKMKEKGDIPEGYSVSREKKERFSLILESASTNQTSMYLCASSLGQGGYEQYFGPGTRLTVT.

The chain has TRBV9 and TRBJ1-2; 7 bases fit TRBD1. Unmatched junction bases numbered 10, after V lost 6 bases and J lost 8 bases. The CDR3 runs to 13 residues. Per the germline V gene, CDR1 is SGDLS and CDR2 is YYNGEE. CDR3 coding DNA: TGTGCCAGCAAGAGAGGGGGCTCGGGCGGCTACACCTTC. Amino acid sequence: CASKRGGSGGYTF.

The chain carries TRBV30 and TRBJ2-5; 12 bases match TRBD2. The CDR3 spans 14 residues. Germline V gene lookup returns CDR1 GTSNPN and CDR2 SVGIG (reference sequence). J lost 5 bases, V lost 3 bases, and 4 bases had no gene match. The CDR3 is CAWSLLAGGETQYF. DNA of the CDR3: TGTGCCTGGAGCCTCCTAGCGGGGGGGGAGACCCAGTACTTC.

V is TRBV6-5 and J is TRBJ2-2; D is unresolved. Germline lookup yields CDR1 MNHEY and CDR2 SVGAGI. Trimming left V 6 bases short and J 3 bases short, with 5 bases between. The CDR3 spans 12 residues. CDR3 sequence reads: CASSPDTGELFF. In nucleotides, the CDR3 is TGTGCCAGCAGCCCCGACACCGGGGAGCTGTTTTTT.

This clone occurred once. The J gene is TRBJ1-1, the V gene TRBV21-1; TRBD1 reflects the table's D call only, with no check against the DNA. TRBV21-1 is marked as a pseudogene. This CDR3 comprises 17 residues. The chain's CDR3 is CASSLTKTGGVYTEAFF. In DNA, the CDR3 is TGTGCCAGCAGCTTAACTAAAACAGGGGGGGTATACACTGAAGCTTTCTTT.

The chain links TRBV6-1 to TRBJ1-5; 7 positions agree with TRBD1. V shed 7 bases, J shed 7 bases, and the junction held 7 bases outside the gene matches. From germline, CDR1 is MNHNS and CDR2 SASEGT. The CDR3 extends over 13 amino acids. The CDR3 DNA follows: TGTGCCAGCACCCGGGACAGCCTCCAGCCCCAGCATTTT. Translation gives CASTRDSLQPQHF.

The CDR3 loop is CASARGSLNSKETQYF. CDR3 nucleotides: TGTGCCAGCGCCCGGGGCAGCTTAAACTCCAAAGAGACCCAGTACTTC. The chain has TRBV25-1 and TRBJ2-5, with D perhaps being TRBD1 or TRBD2 (5 bases each). The CDR3 runs to 16 residues. V was pared by 8 bases and J by 3 bases, with 22 bases between. CDR1 is MGHDK and CDR2 is SYGVNS in the germline V gene.

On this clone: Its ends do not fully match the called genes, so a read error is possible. The DNA of the CDR3 is TGTGCTAGCAGCTTAGTCGGAGGGCCCCAAGAGACCCAGTACTTC. This translates into CASSLVGGPQETQYF. The V and J genes are TRBV7-7 and TRBJ2-5; the D gene is possibly TRBD2 (6 bases). The CDR3 consists of 15 residues. Germline V gives CDR1 SSHAT, CDR2 FNYEAQ (reference sequence).

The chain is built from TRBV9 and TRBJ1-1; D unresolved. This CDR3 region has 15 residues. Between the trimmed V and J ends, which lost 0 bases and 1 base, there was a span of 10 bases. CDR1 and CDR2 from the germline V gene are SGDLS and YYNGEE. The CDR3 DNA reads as TGTGCCAGCAGCGTAGGTGGGGAGAGGAACACTGAAGCTTTCTTT. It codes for CASSVGGERNTEAFF.

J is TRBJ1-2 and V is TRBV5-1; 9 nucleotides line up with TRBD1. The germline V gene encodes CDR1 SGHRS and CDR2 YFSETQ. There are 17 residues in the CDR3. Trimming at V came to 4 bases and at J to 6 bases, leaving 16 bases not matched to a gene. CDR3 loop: CASSRGGTGGAGNGYTF. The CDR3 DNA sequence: TGCGCCAGCAGCCGCGGGGGCACAGGGGGCGCTGGAAATGGCTACACCTTC.

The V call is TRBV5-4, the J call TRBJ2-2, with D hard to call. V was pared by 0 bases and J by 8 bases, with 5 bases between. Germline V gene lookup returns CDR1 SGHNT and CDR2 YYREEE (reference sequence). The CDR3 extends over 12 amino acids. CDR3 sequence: CASSLDLGELFF. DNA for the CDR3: TGTGCCAGCAGCTTGGACCTAGGGGAGCTGTTTTTT.